This record looks at one T cell receptor (beta chain) sequence and its context. These data are taken from a study of blood T cell repertoires in COVID-19. About the study: Collection of acute and convalescent COVID-19 samples took place in the United States, Italy and Spain.

Repertoires were generated with immunoSEQ multiplex PCR, while TCRdb's copy carries only in-frame clones and drops some. The sample lists some 180,000 clones, roughly 76% occurring once. The J segment lost 5 bases and the V segment lost 5 bases, leaving 4 bases of the junction unmatched. Germline loops: CDR1 SGHVS, CDR2 FQNEAQ. The CDR3 contains 13 residues. The Seattle site enrolled patients during active infection and followed them longitudinally. Sequenced input: peripheral blood. The source of this sequence is a woman older than 75 with COVID-19, enrolled during active disease. V is TRBV7-8 and J is TRBJ2-5; 8 nucleotides line up with TRBD2. This chain's CDR3 is CASSPGTRETQYF. The CDR3 DNA follows: TGTGCCAGCAGCCCCGGGACTAGGGAGACCCAGTACTTC. Based on the CDR3 plus reference TRBV7-8 and TRBJ2-5, the full variable domain is GAGVSQSPRYKVAKRGQDVALRCDPISGHVSLFWYQQALGQGPEFLTYFQNEAQLDKSGLPSDRFFAERPEGSVSTLKIQRTQQEDSAVYLCASSPGTRETQYFGPGTRLLVL.